The next 31 T cell receptor beta chains were all read from a single sample in a study of shared clonotypes between healthy human individuals (dated by TCRdb to 2018 to 2020). For the CD8 naive samples, CD45RO-negative cells were positively selected for CCR7, yielding a CD45RA+CCR7+ population from which TemRA cells were excluded. Library preparation used the immunoSEQ multiplex PCR assay. The source is immuneACCESS, and TCRdb retained only in-frame sequences with V and J called. Part of the clones is not carried over; for the studies checked, unresolved V genes explain less than half of this, and the remainder is unexplained. The sample table shows nearly 600,000 clones, and nearly 97% are seen once. The ten largest clones take up around 0.097% of the sample. Sequencing was performed on naive CD8+ T cells sorted from blood. The cell subset or site label corresponds to: CD45RA+CCR7+. The receptors were gathered from a woman in her 30s in good health.

This chain connects TRBV4-2 to TRBJ2-7; D is unclear. Per the germline V gene, CDR1 is LGHNA and CDR2 is YNFKEQ. The CDR3 loop spans 14 amino acids. Trimming cost V 0 bases and J 0 bases, with 6 bases left between them. The CDR3 spells CASSQEVGSYEQYF. DNA for the CDR3: TGTGCCAGCAGCCAAGAGGTTGGCTCCTACGAGCAGTACTTC.

The chain links TRBV11-2 to TRBJ2-1, with 8 bases aligning to TRBD2. The trim removed 5 bases at V and 9 bases at J, leaving 15 bases unmatched. In germline, CDR1 is SGHAT, CDR2 FQNNGV. The CDR3 has 16 residues. The CDR3 DNA is TGTGCCAGCAGCCTAGCACCGGGACTAGAGCCGGGTGAGCAGTTCTTC. Translating gives CASSLAPGLEPGEQFF.

V gene TRBV28 combines with J gene TRBJ2-2; TRBD2 aligns across 7 bases. The CDR3 spans 16 residues. Trimming took 6 bases from V and 3 from J; bases not matched to a gene: 10. Germline CDR1 is MDHEN and CDR2 is SYDVKM. CDR3: CASRTALAGDTGELFF. CDR3 nucleotides: TGTGCCAGCAGGACCGCGCTGGCGGGAGACACCGGGGAGCTGTTTTTT.

V and J are TRBV28 and TRBJ1-1; TRBD1 is a possible D gene (5 bases). CDR3 size: 15 residues. V dropped 4 bases and J dropped 4 bases, with 16 bases sitting between them. The germline V gene has CDR1 MDHEN and CDR2 SYDVKM. The CDR3 region has the DNA TGTGCCAGCAGTTCAAGAGGGGACTGGGGCACTGAAGCTTTCTTT. Amino acids: CASSSRGDWGTEAFF.

V is TRBV7-6 and J is TRBJ2-3, with 10 bases matching TRBD2. Germline V CDR1 and CDR2: SGHVS, FNYEAQ. V lost 6 bases and J lost 6; bases outside the gene matches: 12. The CDR3 has 16 amino acids. DNA for the CDR3: TGTGCCAGCAGTTGGACTAGCGGCATCTCGGGGGATACGCAGTATTTT. Amino acids: CASSWTSGISGDTQYF.

This chain links TRBV11-2 with TRBJ2-7, with D uncertain. This CDR3 is 11 amino acids long. CDR1 SGHAT and CDR2 FQNNGV come from the germline V gene. V was clipped by 5 bases and J by 5 bases, with 7 bases between them. The CDR3 bases are TGTGCCAGCAGCCTCCAGGACGAGCAGTACTTC. Amino acids: CASSLQDEQYF.

The chain couples TRBV5-1 to TRBJ2-2, with D maybe TRBD1 (6 bases). Germline V lookup: CDR1 SGHRS, CDR2 YFSETQ. The CDR3 loop spans 16 amino acids. V was shortened by 6 bases and J by 2 bases, with 17 bases between the two germline ends. The CDR3 bases are TGCGCCAGCAACCCCCGTCGGACAGAAAACACCGGGGAGCTGTTTTTT. Translating it yields CASNPRRTENTGELFF.

In the case of this clone: At one boundary the junction diverges from the germline segment, which might be a read error. The chain employs TRBV27 and TRBJ1-3; the match to TRBD1 covers 9 bases. Germline lookup yields CDR1 MNHEY and CDR2 SMNVEV (reference sequence). This CDR3 is built from 11 residues. The DNA for the CDR3 is TGTGCCAGCAAAACCACCCGGGACAGGGTTTTT. The encoded protein is CASKTTRDRVF.

In this sample, this clone turned up once. V gene TRBV7-6 combines with J gene TRBJ2-7; D might be TRBD2 (5 bases). The V end lost 2 bases, the J end lost 3 bases, and 14 bases lay between the germline ends. CDR3 size: 15 residues. Germline CDR1 SGHVS, CDR2 FNYEAQ. This CDR3 is CASSLSRGTVYEQYF. The CDR3 DNA reads TGTGCCAGCAGCTTAAGCCGGGGTACGGTCTACGAGCAGTACTTC.

This clone was seen a handful of times. This chain joins TRBV5-5 and TRBJ2-7, with unresolved D. CDR3 length equals 13 residues. Germline V gene sequence: CDR1 SGHKS, CDR2 YYEKEE (reference sequence). Deletions cut 4 bases from V and 4 bases from J, with 12 bases between. CDR3 DNA sequence: TGTGCCAGCAGCCCTGGAATTGGTTACGAGCAGTACTTC. Its protein is CASSPGIGYEQYF.

The chain has TRBV27 and TRBJ2-7, with 12 bases identical to TRBD2. This CDR3 region has 18 residues. V dropped 3 bases and J dropped 4; count of bases not matched to a gene: 13. CDR1 and CDR2 (germline): MNHEY, SMNVEV (reference sequence). DNA of the CDR3: TGTGCCAGCAGTTTCCCGTCCCTGACTAGCGGGGGTGTTTACGAGCAGTACTTC. It yields the protein CASSFPSLTSGGVYEQYF.

The V and J genes are TRBV28 and TRBJ2-5; D is unresolved. The J call could be wrong; TRBJ2-7 is a better fit for the DNA end. The CDR3 has 14 amino acids. CDR1 is MDHEN, CDR2 SYDVKM, per germline. The CDR3 loop is CASSLSAAPDEQYF. The DNA of the CDR3 is TGTGCCAGCAGTTTATCGGCCGCCCCGGACGAGCAGTACTTC.

This sequence joins TRBV4-1 and TRBJ1-1; 8 bases agree with TRBD1. From germline, CDR1 is MGHRA and CDR2 YSYEKL. V was clipped by 3 bases and J by 1 base; unmatched bases: 4. CDR3 size: 15 residues. The CDR3 sequence is CASSQGDRQNTEAFF. CDR3 DNA: TGCGCCAGCAGCCAGGGGGACAGGCAGAACACTGAAGCTTTCTTT.

DNA of the CDR3: TGTGCCAGTAGTATTCCAGTAGGTCGAAATGAGCAGTTCTTC. Protein product: CASSIPVGRNEQFF. The rearrangement joins TRBV19 to TRBJ2-1, with D hard to call. Trimming removed 3 bases at V and 7 bases at J, with 13 bases between. Germline V gives CDR1 LNHDA, CDR2 SQIVND (reference sequence). CDR3 size: 14 residues.

This chain uses TRBV7-3 with TRBJ2-7; the D call may be TRBD1 or TRBD2 (5 bases each). The length of the CDR3 is 15 residues. Germline lookup yields CDR1 SGHTA and CDR2 FQGTGA. V lost 5 bases, J lost 2 bases, and 16 bases lay in between. The chain's CDR3 is CASSRPRDLAYEQYF. In DNA, the CDR3 is TGTGCCAGCAGCAGACCCCGGGACCTTGCCTACGAGCAGTACTTC.

The chain couples TRBV12-5 to TRBJ1-1, with D unclear. The V and J ends lost 2 bases and 0 bases respectively, with 7 bases between them. Germline loops: CDR1 LGHNT, CDR2 FRNRAP. This CDR3 comprises 14 residues. The CDR3 protein is CASGLISMNTEAFF. For the CDR3, the DNA is TGTGCTAGTGGTTTGATATCAATGAACACTGAAGCTTTCTTT.

This clone has a single count. The chain combines TRBV27 with TRBJ2-7; 11 bases are a match to TRBD2. J lost 3 bases, V lost 7 bases, and 8 bases had no gene match. The CDR3 covers 15 residues. Germline assignment: CDR1 MNHEY and CDR2 SMNVEV (reference sequence). CDR3 amino acids: CASIGSGRGGYEQYF. The CDR3 nucleotides read TGTGCCAGCATAGGTAGCGGGAGGGGGGGCTACGAGCAGTACTTC.

The gene calls are TRBV28 and TRBJ2-7; 10 nucleotides align to TRBD2. CDR3 length: 15 amino acids. Trimming took 2 bases from V and 3 from J; bases not matched to a gene: 4. Germline V gene sequence: CDR1 MDHEN, CDR2 SYDVKM. The CDR3 region has the DNA TGTGCCAGCAGTTTAGGGCTAGCGGGGGACTACGAGCAGTACTTC. This gives the protein CASSLGLAGDYEQYF.

This chain uses TRBV27 with TRBJ2-5; D might be TRBD1 (5 bases). V lost 5 bases, J lost 7 bases, and 11 bases lay in between. The CDR3 contains 12 residues. Germline V gene data show CDR1 as MNHEY and CDR2 as SMNVEV (reference sequence). The DNA for the CDR3 is TGTGCCAGCAGTCCGGACACTGGGACCCAGTACTTC. It yields the protein CASSPDTGTQYF.

In DNA form, the CDR3 reads TGTGCCAGCAGGATGCCCGGGGGGACCCCGGCGCTCTTTGGGTCGGCAACTAATGAAAAACTGTTTTTT. Protein product: CASRMPGGTPALFGSATNEKLFF. The chain is built from TRBV2 and TRBJ1-4, with D tentatively TRBD1 (5 bases). From germline, CDR1 is SNHLY and CDR2 FYNNEI. The CDR3 sequence is 23 residues long. V dropped 6 bases and J dropped 0 bases, with 35 bases sitting between them.

The chain is built from TRBV29-1 and TRBJ2-2, with 7 bases lining up with TRBD2. Trimming cost V 1 base and J 7 bases; bases outside gene matches: 9. Germline values: CDR1 SQVTM, CDR2 ANQGSEA. The CDR3 is 15 residues long. CDR3 nucleotide sequence: TGCAGCGTTGAAGCTTATCGGGAGGCCGGCGGGGAGCTGTTTTTT. Translated: CSVEAYREAGGELFF.

The chain has TRBV4-1 and TRBJ1-1; TRBD1 might be the D (6 bases). Germline CDR1 and CDR2: MGHRA and YSYEKL. The CDR3 is 15 amino acids. Trimming stripped 10 bases from V and 2 bases from J, with 20 bases between. CDR3 amino acids: CATRAPGETNTEAFF. CDR3 DNA: TGCGCCACCCGGGCCCCAGGGGAAACAAACACTGAAGCTTTCTTT.

In its sample, this clone was seen once. The rearrangement uses TRBV13 and TRBJ1-3, with D unclear. Trimming took off 0 bases at V and 0 bases at J, with 9 bases between the two ends. CDR3 length: 16 amino acids. Germline lookup yields CDR1 PRHDT and CDR2 FYEKMQ (reference sequence). This chain's CDR3 is CASSLGGGLSGNTIYF. CDR3 DNA sequence: TGTGCCAGCAGCTTAGGGGGTGGCCTCTCTGGAAACACCATATATTTT. The variable domain in full, with the rest retrieved from reference TRBV13 and TRBJ1-3, is AAGVIQSPRHLIKEKRETATLKCYPIPRHDTVYWYQQGPGQDPQFLISFYEKMQSDKGSIPDRFSAQQFSDYHSELNMSSLELGDSALYFCASSLGGGLSGNTIYFGEGSWLTVV.

The chain employs TRBV10-2 and TRBJ2-7, with D uncertain. V was cut by 3 bases and J by 2 bases, with 11 bases left in between. Germline V gene lookup returns CDR1 WSHSY and CDR2 SAAADI. This CDR3 has 14 residues. The CDR3 sequence: CASSEGIAPYEQYF. In nucleotides, the CDR3 is TGCGCCAGCAGTGAAGGCATCGCACCCTACGAGCAGTACTTC.

The CDR3 DNA reads as TGTGCCAGCAGTACTCCTTCCTACGAGCAGTACTTC. It yields the protein CASSTPSYEQYF. The chain uses TRBV2 and TRBJ2-5; D is undetermined. The J call may be mistaken, given a closer DNA end match to TRBJ2-7. The germline V gene has CDR1 SNHLY and CDR2 FYNNEI. The length of the CDR3 is 12 residues.

In its sample, this clone was seen once. Additional DNA sequences in this sample encode the identical CDR3. The chain links TRBV7-9 to TRBJ2-5; unclear D gene. The CDR3 contains 14 residues. The germline CDR1 and CDR2 sequences are SEHNR and FQNEAQ (reference sequence). Trimming left V 6 bases short and J 0 bases short, with 11 bases between. The CDR3 nucleotides are TGTGCCAGCAGGGACGGTTTGTACCAAGAGACCCAGTACTTC. Protein sequence: CASRDGLYQETQYF.

V and J are TRBV28 and TRBJ1-2; D gene ambiguous. Looked up from germline, CDR1 is MDHEN and CDR2 is SYDVKM. This CDR3 contains 15 residues. Trimming left V 5 bases short and J 0 bases short, with 13 bases between. The CDR3 spells CASSRPFNANYGYTF. The CDR3 DNA is TGTGCCAGCAGTCGGCCCTTCAATGCTAACTATGGCTACACCTTC.

About this clone itself: Other DNA sequences of this sample code for an identical CDR3. The chain uses TRBV6-5 and TRBJ1-5, with D perhaps matching TRBD1 (5 bases). Trimming cost V 2 bases and J 4 bases, with 9 bases left between them. Germline CDR1 MNHEY, CDR2 SVGAGI. This CDR3 has 14 amino acids. In DNA, the CDR3 is TGTGCCAGCAGTTACCTGGGGGGAAATCAGCCCCAGCATTTT. Its protein product is CASSYLGGNQPQHF.

This chain joins TRBV30 and TRBJ1-1; D is ambiguous. Germline V lookup: CDR1 GTSNPN, CDR2 SVGIG (reference sequence). Trimming cost V 2 bases and J 1 base, with 5 bases left between them. The CDR3 loop spans 12 amino acids. In DNA form, the CDR3 reads TGTGCCTGGAGTCCAACGAACACTGAAGCTTTCTTT. This encodes CAWSPTNTEAFF.

V is TRBV28 and J is TRBJ1-2, with 11 nucleotides matching TRBD1. The V and J ends lost 5 bases and 6 bases, in that order; junction bases with no gene match: 2. The CDR3 is 13 residues long. Per germline, CDR1 MDHEN and CDR2 SYDVKM. In DNA form, the CDR3 reads TGTGCCAGCAGTAAGGGACAGGGGGATGGCTACACCTTC. Amino acid sequence: CASSKGQGDGYTF.

The chain has TRBV30 and TRBJ2-3; D unresolved. Deletions cut 4 bases from V and 0 bases from J, with 14 bases between. The CDR3 spans 15 residues. Per the germline V gene, CDR1 is GTSNPN and CDR2 is SVGIG (reference sequence). The CDR3 reads CAWTVGGSSTDTQYF. CDR3 DNA sequence: TGTGCCTGGACCGTGGGCGGTTCTAGCACAGATACGCAGTATTTT.